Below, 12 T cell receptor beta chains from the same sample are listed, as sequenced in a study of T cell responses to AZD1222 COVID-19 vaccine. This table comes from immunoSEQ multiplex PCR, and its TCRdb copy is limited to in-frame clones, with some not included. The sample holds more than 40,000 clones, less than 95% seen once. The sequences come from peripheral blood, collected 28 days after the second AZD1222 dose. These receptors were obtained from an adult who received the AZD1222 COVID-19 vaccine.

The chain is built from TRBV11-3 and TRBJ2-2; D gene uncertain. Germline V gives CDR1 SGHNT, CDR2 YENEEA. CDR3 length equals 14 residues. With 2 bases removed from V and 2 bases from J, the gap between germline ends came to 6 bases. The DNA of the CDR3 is TGTGCCAGCAGCTTAAGACGTAACACCGGGGAGCTGTTTTTT. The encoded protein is CASSLRRNTGELFF.

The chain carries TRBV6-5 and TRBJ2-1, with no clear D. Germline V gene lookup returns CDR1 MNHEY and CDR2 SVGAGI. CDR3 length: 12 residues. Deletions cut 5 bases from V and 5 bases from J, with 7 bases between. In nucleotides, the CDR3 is TGTGCCAGCAGTCAGCACCACAATGAGCAGTTCTTC. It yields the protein CASSQHHNEQFF.

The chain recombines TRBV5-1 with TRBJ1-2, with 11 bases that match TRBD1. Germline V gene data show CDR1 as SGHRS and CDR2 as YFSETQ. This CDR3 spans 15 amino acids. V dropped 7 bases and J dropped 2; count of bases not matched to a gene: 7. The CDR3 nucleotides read TGCGCCAGCTCCACCGGGACAGGGGGAAACTATGGCTACACCTTC. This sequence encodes CASSTGTGGNYGYTF.

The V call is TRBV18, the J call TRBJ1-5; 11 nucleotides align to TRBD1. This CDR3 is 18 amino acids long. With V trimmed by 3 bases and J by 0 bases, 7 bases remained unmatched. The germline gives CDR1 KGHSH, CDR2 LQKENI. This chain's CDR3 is CASSPVGTGGISNQPQHF. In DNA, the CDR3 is TGTGCCAGCTCACCGGTGGGGACAGGGGGTATTAGCAATCAGCCCCAGCATTTT.

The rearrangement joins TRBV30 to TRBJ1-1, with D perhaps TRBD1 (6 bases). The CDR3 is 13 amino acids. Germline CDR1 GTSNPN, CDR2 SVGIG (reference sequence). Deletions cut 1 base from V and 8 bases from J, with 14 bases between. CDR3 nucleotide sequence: TGTGCCTGGAGTGCCGGGGGGGCTGGGGAAGCTTTCTTT. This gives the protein CAWSAGGAGEAFF.

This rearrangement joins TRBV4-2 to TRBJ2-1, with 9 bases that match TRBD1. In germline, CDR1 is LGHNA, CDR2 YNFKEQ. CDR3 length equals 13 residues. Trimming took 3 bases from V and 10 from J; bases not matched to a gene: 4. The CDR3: CASSQGQGTEQFF. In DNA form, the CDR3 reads TGTGCCAGCAGCCAGGGACAGGGCACCGAGCAGTTCTTC.

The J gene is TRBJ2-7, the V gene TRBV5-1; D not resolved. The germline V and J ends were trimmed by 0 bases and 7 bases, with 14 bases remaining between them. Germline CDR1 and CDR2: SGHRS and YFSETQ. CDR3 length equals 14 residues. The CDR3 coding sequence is TGCGCCAGCAGCTTGGTAAGGGTGTCAAGTGAGCAGTACTTC. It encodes CASSLVRVSSEQYF.

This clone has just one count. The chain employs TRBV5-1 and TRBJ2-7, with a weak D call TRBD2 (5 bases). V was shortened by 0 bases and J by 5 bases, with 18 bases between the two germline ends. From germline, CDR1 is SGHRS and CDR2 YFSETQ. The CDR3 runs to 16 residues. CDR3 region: CASSLGSSKAGHEQYF. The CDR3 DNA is TGCGCCAGCAGCTTGGGGTCTAGCAAGGCGGGCCACGAGCAGTACTTC.

CDR3 nucleotide sequence: TGTGCCAGCAGTGGACAGGGATATAGCAATCAGCCCCAGCATTTT. It encodes CASSGQGYSNQPQHF. The chain is built from TRBV2 and TRBJ1-5; 7 bases are shared with TRBD1. CDR1 and CDR2 from the germline V gene are SNHLY and FYNNEI. The V gene end was trimmed by 4 bases and the J gene end by 0 bases; junction bases not matched to a gene: 3. The CDR3 sequence is 15 residues long.

The CDR3 DNA reads as TGTGCCAGCAGCCAAGCGGGGGACACCGGGGAGCTGTTTTTT. Protein sequence: CASSQAGDTGELFF. The chain employs TRBV4-2 and TRBJ2-2; weak D call: TRBD2 (6 bases). The V end was cut by 1 base, the J end by 3 bases, with 6 bases between. The germline V gene encodes CDR1 LGHNA and CDR2 YNFKEQ. CDR3 length equals 14 residues.

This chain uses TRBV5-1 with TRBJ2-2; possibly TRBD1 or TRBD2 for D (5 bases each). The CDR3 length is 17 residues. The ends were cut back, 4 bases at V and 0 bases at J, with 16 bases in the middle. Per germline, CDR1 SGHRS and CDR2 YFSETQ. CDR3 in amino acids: CASSPGVGRTNTGELFF. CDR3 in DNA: TGCGCCAGCAGCCCCGGGGTGGGGCGGACGAACACCGGGGAGCTGTTTTTT. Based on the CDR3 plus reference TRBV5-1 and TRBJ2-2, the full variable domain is KAGVTQTPRYLIKTRGQQVTLSCSPISGHRSVSWYQQTPGQGLQFLFEYFSETQRNKGNFPGRFSGRQFSNSRSEMNVSTLELGDSALYLCASSPGVGRTNTGELFFGEGSRLTVL.

CDR3: CASRGDATYEQYF. The CDR3 nucleotides read TGTGCCAGCAGAGGGGACGCGACCTACGAGCAGTACTTC. The V call is TRBV2, the J call TRBJ2-7; D could derive from TRBD1 or TRBD2 (5 bases each). Deletions cut 6 bases from V and 2 bases from J, with 11 bases between. From germline, CDR1 is SNHLY and CDR2 FYNNEI. The CDR3 consists of 13 residues. Complete variable domain (other parts from reference TRBV2 and TRBJ2-7): EPEVTQTPSHQVTQMGQEVILRCVPISNHLYFYWYRQILGQKVEFLVSFYNNEISEKSEIFDDQFSVERPDGSNFTLKIRSTKLEDSAMYFCASRGDATYEQYFGPGTRLTVT.